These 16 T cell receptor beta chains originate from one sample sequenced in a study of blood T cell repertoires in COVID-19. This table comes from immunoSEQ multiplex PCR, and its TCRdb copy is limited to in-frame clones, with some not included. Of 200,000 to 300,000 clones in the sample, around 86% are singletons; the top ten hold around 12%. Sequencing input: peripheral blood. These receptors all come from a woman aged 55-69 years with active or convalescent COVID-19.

CDR3 in DNA: TGTGCCAGCAGCCGCGTCTTAGGAGGCAATGAGCAGTTCTTC. Translation gives CASSRVLGGNEQFF. V and J are TRBV5-4 and TRBJ2-1; weak D call: TRBD2 (5 bases). The CDR3 covers 14 residues. V gave up 4 bases and J gave up 6 bases, with 14 bases separating them. Germline V lookup: CDR1 SGHNT, CDR2 YYREEE (reference sequence).

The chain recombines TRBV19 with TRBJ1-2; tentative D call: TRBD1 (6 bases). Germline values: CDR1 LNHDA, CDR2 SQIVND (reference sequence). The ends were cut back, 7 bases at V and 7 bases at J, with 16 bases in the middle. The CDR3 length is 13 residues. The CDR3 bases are TGTGCCAGTACCCTGGGCAGGGGAAGTGGCTACACCTTC. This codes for CASTLGRGSGYTF.

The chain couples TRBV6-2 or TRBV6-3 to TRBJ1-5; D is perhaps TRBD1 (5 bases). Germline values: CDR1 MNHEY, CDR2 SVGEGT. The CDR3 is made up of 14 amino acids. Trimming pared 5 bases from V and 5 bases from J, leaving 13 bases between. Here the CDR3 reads CASSHQGGDQPQHF. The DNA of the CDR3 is TGTGCCAGCAGTCATCAGGGAGGAGATCAGCCCCAGCATTTT.

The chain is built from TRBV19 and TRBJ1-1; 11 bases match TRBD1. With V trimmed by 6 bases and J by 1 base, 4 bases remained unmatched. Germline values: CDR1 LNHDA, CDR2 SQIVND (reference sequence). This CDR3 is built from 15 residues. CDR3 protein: CASRDRGPKNTEAFF. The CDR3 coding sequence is TGTGCCAGTAGGGACAGGGGGCCCAAGAACACTGAAGCTTTCTTT. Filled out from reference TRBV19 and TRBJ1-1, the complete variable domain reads DGGITQSPKYLFRKEGQNVTLSCEQNLNHDAMYWYRQDPGQGLRLIYYSQIVNDFQKGDIAEGYSVSREKKESFPLTVTSAQKNPTAFYLCASRDRGPKNTEAFFGQGTRLTVV.

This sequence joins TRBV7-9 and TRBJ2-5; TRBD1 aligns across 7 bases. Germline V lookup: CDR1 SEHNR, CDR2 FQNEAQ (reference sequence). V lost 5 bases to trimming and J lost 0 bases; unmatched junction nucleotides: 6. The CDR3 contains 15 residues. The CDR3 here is CASSPGQAYQETQYF. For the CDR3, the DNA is TGTGCCAGCAGCCCCGGACAGGCGTACCAAGAGACCCAGTACTTC.

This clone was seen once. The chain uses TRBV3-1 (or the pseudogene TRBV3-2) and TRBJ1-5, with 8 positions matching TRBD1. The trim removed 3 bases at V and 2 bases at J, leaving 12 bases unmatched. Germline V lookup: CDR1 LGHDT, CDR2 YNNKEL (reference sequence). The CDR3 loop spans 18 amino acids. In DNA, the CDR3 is TGTGCCAGCAGCCAGCCGACAGGGGATAGAGGGGGCAATCAGCCCCAGCATTTT. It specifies CASSQPTGDRGGNQPQHF.

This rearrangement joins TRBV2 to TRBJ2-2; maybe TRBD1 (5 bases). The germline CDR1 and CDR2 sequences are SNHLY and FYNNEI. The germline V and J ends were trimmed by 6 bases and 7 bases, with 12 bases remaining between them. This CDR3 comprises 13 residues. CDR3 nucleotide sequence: TGTGCCAGCAGCCAGGGTTGGGGCGGGGAGCTGTTTTTT. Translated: CASSQGWGGELFF.

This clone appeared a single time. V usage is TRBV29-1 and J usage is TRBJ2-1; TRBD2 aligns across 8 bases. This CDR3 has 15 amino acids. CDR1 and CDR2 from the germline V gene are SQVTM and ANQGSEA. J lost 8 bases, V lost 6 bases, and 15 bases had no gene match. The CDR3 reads CSVPSGGAGYHEQFF. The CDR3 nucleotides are TGCAGCGTCCCTTCGGGGGGGGCGGGGTATCATGAGCAGTTCTTC.

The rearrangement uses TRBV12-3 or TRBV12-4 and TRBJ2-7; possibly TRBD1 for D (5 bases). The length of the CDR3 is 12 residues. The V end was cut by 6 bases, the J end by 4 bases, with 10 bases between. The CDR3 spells CASSPDRYEQYF. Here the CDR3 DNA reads TGTGCCAGCAGCCCCGACAGATACGAGCAGTACTTC.

As DNA, the CDR3 is TGCGCCAGCAGCGATGGTGTAGGGGGAGGGTTCGAAAAACTGTTTTTT. Residues: CASSDGVGGGFEKLFF. The gene calls are TRBV5-1 and TRBJ1-4; tentatively, D is TRBD1 (6 bases). Looked up from germline, CDR1 is SGHRS and CDR2 is YFSETQ. Trimming took off 4 bases at V and 8 bases at J, with 21 bases between the two ends. This CDR3 has 16 amino acids.

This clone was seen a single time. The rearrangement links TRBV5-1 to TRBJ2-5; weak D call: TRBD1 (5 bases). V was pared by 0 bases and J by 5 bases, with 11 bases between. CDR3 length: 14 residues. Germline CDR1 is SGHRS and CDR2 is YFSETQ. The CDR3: CASSLAQQAETQYF. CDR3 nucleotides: TGCGCCAGCAGCTTGGCCCAACAGGCCGAGACCCAGTACTTC.

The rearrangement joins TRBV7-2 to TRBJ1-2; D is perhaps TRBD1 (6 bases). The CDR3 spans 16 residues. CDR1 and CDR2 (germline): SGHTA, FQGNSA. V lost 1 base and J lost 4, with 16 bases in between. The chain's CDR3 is CASSLDPQGSSYGYTF. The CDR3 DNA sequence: TGTGCCAGCAGCTTAGACCCCCAGGGGTCCAGCTATGGCTACACCTTC.

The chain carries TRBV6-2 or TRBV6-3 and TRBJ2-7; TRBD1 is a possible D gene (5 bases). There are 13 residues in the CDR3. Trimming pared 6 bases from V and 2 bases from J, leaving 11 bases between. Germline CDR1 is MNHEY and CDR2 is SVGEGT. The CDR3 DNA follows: TGTGCCAGCAGCTCTTTAGGGGCCTACGAGCAGTACTTC. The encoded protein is CASSSLGAYEQYF.

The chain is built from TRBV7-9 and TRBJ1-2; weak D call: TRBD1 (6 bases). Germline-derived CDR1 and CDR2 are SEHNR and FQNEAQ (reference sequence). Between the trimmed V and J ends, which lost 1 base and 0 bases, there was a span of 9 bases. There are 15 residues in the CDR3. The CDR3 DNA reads TGTGCCAGCAGCTTAGTGGGGGCTTCTAACTATGGCTACACCTTC. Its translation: CASSLVGASNYGYTF.

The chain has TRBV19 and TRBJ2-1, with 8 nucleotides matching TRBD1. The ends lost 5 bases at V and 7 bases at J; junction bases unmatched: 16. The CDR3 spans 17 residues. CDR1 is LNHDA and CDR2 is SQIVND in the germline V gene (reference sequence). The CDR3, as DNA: TGTGCCAGTAGTCCCGAACCCGGACAGGGAATTAGGAATGAGCAGTTCTTC. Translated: CASSPEPGQGIRNEQFF.

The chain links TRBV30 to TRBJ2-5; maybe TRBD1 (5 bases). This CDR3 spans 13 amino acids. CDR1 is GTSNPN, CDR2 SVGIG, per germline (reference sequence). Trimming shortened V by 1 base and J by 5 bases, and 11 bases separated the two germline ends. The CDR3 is CAWSGGAGETQYF. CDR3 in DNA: TGTGCCTGGAGTGGGGGCGCAGGGGAGACCCAGTACTTC.